This TCR beta chain was obtained from a study of T cell responses to AZD1222 COVID-19 vaccine. About the study: Pooled samples include second doses given at about 4 or 12 weeks. Study conclusions and caveats: Unmutated regions of variants are reportedly targeted by nearly half of spike-specific TCRs. Vaccine-related CD4 TCRs covered spike, predominating at 160-218 and 743-854. Breadth and depth of Spike-specific TCRs rose after two AZD1222 doses.

CDR1 and CDR2 (germline): SGHTA, FQGNSA. V lost 7 bases and J lost 11, with 15 bases in between. The CDR3 loop spans 13 amino acids. Only in-frame clones appear in the TCRdb table, and some are missing; sequencing was by immunoSEQ multiplex PCR. The sample contains 150,000 to 200,000 clones, less than 95% of which appear only once. A note on this clone: Its antigen is not identified.

V is TRBV7-2 and J is TRBJ2-6; D not resolved. The material sequenced was peripheral blood, taken on day 0 of AZD1222 vaccination. This clonotype was obtained from an adult in good health. CDR3 sequence (DNA): TGTGCCAGCACCAAGCCGTTCCCGGACGTCCTGACTTTC. Encoded protein: CASTKPFPDVLTF.